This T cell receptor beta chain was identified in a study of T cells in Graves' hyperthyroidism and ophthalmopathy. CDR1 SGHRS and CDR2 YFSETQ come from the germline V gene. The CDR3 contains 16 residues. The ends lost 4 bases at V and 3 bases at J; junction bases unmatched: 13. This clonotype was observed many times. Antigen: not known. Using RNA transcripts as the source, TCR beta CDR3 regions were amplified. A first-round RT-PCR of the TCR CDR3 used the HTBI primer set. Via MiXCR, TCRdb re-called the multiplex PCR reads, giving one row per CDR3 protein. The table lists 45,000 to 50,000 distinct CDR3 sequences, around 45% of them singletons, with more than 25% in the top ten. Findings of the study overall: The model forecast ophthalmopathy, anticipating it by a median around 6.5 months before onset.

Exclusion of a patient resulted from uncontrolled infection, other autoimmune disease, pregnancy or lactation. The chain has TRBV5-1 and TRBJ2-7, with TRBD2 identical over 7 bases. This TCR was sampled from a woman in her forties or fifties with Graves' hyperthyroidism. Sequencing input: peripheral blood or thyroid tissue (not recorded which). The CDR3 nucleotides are TGCGCCAGCAGCGGACGACTAGCCTCGGGTCTCTACGAGCAGTACTTC. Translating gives CASSGRLASGLYEQYF.